Described below is a single T cell receptor beta chain sequence and its context. Its specificity is unknown. The source of the sample is a study of graft-versus-host responses after intestinal transplantation. Study overall: Multivisceral, liver-intestinal, or isolated intestinal grafts were transplanted into recipients. Recipients were all induced with anti-thymocyte globulin, then given tacrolimus and steroids for around three years.

Findings and caveats of the study: Allografts of one patient group, those with graft-donor T cell macrochimerism, had high graft-versus-host to host-versus-graft clonal ratios. Among recipient marrow samples, GvH clones were found; some appeared first in ileum or blood.

TCRdb keeps only in-frame clones here, not all; method: immunoSEQ multiplex PCR. Among approximately 50,000 clones listed, approximately 84% were seen once. Sequenced material: unstimulated CD4+ T cells sorted from spleen or lymph node cells, taken before transplant. This TCR was sampled from a human donor who was the organ donor for an intestinal transplant.

This chain's CDR3 is CASSLPGDEQFF. CDR3 DNA sequence: TGCGCCAGCAGCTTACCAGGAGATGAGCAGTTCTTC. The V call is TRBV5-1, the J call TRBJ2-1, with D uncertain. The CDR3 is made up of 12 amino acids. Germline CDR1 reads SGHRS; CDR2 reads YFSETQ. Deletions cut 2 bases from V and 8 bases from J, with 8 bases between.